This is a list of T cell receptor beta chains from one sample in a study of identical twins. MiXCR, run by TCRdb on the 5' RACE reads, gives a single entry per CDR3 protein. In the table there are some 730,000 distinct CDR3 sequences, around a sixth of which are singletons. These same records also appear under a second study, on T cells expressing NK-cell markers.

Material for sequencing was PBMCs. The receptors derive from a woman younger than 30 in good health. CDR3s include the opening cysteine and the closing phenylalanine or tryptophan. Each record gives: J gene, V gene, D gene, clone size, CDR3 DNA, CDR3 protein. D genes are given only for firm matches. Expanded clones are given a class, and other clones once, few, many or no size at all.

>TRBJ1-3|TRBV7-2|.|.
TGTGCCAGCAGCTGGAGTGGGGGGGACACCATATATTTT
CASSWSGGDTIYF
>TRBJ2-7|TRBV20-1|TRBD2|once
TGCAGTGCTAGGGGGGGGTTCCCCGAGCAGTACTTC
CSARGGFPEQYF
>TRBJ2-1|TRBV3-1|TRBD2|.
TGTGCCAGCAGCCAAGACGGGACTAGCGGGAGGCATGAGCAGTTCTTC
CASSQDGTSGRHEQFF
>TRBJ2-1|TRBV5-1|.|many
TGCGCCAGCAGTCTCCAATCCGGGACATTGAATGAGCAGTTCTTC
CASSLQSGTLNEQFF
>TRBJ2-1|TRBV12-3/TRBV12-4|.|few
TGTGCCAGCAGTTTAGCCCCCGGCCGGGGGCTCGACAATGAGCAGTTCTTC
CASSLAPGRGLDNEQFF
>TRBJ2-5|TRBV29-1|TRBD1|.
TGCAGCGTTGAGTGGGACAGGGGGAAAGAGACCCAGTACTTC
CSVEWDRGKETQYF
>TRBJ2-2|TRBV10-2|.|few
TGCGCCAGCAACCGGGGGGCGCGATCCGGGGAGCTGTTTTTT
CASNRGARSGELFF
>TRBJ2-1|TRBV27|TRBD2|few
TGTGCCAGCGCCCGGGACTACTCCTACAATGAGCAGTTCTTC
CASARDYSYNEQFF
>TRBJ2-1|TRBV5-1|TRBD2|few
TGCGCCAGCAGCGGGACTAAAAGCTACAATGAGCAGTTCTTC
CASSGTKSYNEQFF
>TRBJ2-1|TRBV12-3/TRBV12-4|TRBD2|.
TGTACCAGCAGTTTAAGAGGACTAGCGGGCTCCTACAATGAGCAGTTCTTC
CTSSLRGLAGSYNEQFF
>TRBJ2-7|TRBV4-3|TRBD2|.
TGCGCCAGCAGCGAGTATGGGACTAGCAGCGAGCAGTACTTC
CASSEYGTSSEQYF
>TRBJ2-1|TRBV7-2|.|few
TGTGCCAGCAGCTTGTGGGGCGGGGCCCTCAATGAGCAGTTCTTC
CASSLWGGALNEQFF
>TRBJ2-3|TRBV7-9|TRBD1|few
TGTGCCAGCAGCCCCCGGGACAGGGGGTTTCCAGATACGCAGTATTTT
CASSPRDRGFPDTQYF
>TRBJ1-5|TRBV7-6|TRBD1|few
TGTGCCAGCAGCTTAGACGGACAGGGACGCCAGCCCCAGCATTTT
CASSLDGQGRQPQHF
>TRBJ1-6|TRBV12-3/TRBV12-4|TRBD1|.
TGTGCCAGCAGCAGACAGGGGGCTTCACCCCTCCACTTT
CASSRQGASPLHF
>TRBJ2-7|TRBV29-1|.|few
TGCAGCGTTAGGGGGGGGCCCTCCTACGAGCAGTACTTC
CSVRGGPSYEQYF
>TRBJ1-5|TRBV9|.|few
TGTGCCAGCAGCAAGGGGGGAGCTCAGCCCCAGCATTTT
CASSKGGAQPQHF
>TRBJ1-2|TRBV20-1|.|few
TGCAGTGCTAGAGACAGTTTAAGTGACTACACCTTC
CSARDSLSDYTF
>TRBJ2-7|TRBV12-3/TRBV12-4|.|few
TGTGCCAGCAGTTTTGGGGCAGGGGCCCCTACCTACGAGCAGTACTTC
CASSFGAGAPTYEQYF
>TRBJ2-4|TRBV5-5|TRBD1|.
TGTGCCAGCGGACTAACAGGGGGGTCGGACATTCAGTACTTC
CASGLTGGSDIQYF
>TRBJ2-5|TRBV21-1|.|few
TGTGCCCCGGGGTCCCAAGAGACCCAGTACTTC
CAPGSQETQYF
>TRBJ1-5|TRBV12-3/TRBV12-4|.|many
TGTGCCAGCAGCCTGGTCAGGGGTGGCCAGCCCCAGCATTTT
CASSLVRGGQPQHF
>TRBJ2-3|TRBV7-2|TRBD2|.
TGTGCCAGCAGCCGAGGAGCGGGAGGGTCGGGCACAGATACGCAGTATTTT
CASSRGAGGSGTDTQYF
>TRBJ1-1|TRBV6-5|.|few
TGTGCCAGCAGTTGGAATGACAGGAACACTGAAGCTTTCTTT
CASSWNDRNTEAFF
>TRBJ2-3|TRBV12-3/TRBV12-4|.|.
TGTGCCAGCAGTTTAGCATCCCAGATCACAGATACGCAGTATTTT
CASSLASQITDTQYF
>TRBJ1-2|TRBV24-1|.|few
TGTGCCACCAGTGACCAACTCCGGGACGGAAAACACAACTATGGCTACACCTTC
CATSDQLRDGKHNYGYTF
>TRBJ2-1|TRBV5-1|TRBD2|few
TGCGCCAGCAGCCAGGCTAGCGGGAGCCCCTCTCGTGAGCAGTTCTTC
CASSQASGSPSREQFF
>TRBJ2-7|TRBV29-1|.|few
TGCAGCGTTGAACGAACAGGGACCCTACGCGAGCAGTACTTC
CSVERTGTLREQYF
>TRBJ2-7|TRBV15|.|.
TGTGCCACCAGCAGGGTAACAGGAGTTCTATACGAGCAGTACTTC
CATSRVTGVLYEQYF
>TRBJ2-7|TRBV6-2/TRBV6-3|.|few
TGTGCCAGCAGCCCCGGGCTCTTGATTCCCTACGAGCAGTACTTC
CASSPGLLIPYEQYF
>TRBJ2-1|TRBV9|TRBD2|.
TGTGCCAGCAGCGTATCGAGCGGGACCTACAATGAGCAGTTCTTC
CASSVSSGTYNEQFF
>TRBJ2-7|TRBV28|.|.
TGTGCCAGCAGTTTATGGGACTTCCTCAACTACGAGCAGTACTTC
CASSLWDFLNYEQYF
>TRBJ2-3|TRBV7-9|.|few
TGTGCCAGCAGCTTTGAGCGCGATACGCAGTATTTT
CASSFERDTQYF
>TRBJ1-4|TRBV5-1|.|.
TGCGCCAGCAGAGAGCCTAATGAAAAACTGTTTTTT
CASREPNEKLFF
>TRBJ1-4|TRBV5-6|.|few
TGTGCCAGCAGCCTCATGCGCGCAGGGTTTAATGAAAAACTGTTTTTT
CASSLMRAGFNEKLFF
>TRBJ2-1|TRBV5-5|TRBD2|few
TGTGCCAGCAGGCCCACTAGCGGGGGGGTCAATGAGCAGTTCTTC
CASRPTSGGVNEQFF
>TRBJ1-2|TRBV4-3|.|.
TGCGCCAGCAGCCCAAATTCGGCGGGTGGGTATGGCTACACCTTC
CASSPNSAGGYGYTF
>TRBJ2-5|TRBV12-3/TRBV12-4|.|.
TGTGCCAGCAGCATGACAGGAGGAGCAGGGGAGACCCAGTACTTC
CASSMTGGAGETQYF
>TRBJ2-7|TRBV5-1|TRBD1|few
TGCGCCAGCAGTCCTAGACAGGGAAATGCCTACGAGCAGTACTTC
CASSPRQGNAYEQYF
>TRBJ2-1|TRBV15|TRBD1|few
TGTGCCACCAGCCCGGACAGGGCCATTGAGCAGTTCTTC
CATSPDRAIEQFF
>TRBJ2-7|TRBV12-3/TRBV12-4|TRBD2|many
TGTGCCAGCAGCTTTTCGGGGGGGGCCTACGAGCAGTACTTC
CASSFSGGAYEQYF
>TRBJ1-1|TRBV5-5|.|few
TGTGCCAGCAGCGCCTCTGGGGGCACTGAAGCTTTCTTT
CASSASGGTEAFF
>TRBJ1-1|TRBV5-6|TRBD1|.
TGTGCCAGCAGCTTGGCTAGGACAGGGTTGAACACTGAAGCTTTCTTT
CASSLARTGLNTEAFF